Shown below are 5 T cell receptor beta chains from a single sample sequenced in a study of shared clonotypes between healthy human individuals. Assay: immunoSEQ multiplex PCR; the TCRdb copy retains only in-frame clones and omits some. The data hold roughly 650,000 clones, with approximately 97% observed a single time. The sequenced material came from naive CD4+ T cells sorted from blood. Subset here: CD45RA+ positively selected. Every receptor here comes from a woman aged 30 to 39 in good health.

The J gene is TRBJ1-2, the V gene TRBV11-2, with D maybe TRBD1 (5 bases). The germline V and J ends were trimmed by 5 bases and 0 bases, with 10 bases remaining between them. The germline CDR1 and CDR2 sequences are SGHAT and FQNNGV. The length of the CDR3 is 14 residues. CDR3 sequence: CASSVRQTNYGYTF. CDR3 nucleotide sequence: TGTGCCAGCAGCGTACGACAGACTAACTATGGCTACACCTTC.

This chain uses TRBV10-3 with TRBJ2-5, with TRBD1 matching 8 bases. The germline V gene has CDR1 ENHRY and CDR2 SYGVKD. V lost 2 bases and J lost 5; bases outside the gene matches: 10. The CDR3 length is 16 residues. This CDR3 is CAISENIRGPGETQYF. The CDR3 region has the DNA TGTGCCATCAGTGAGAATATCAGGGGGCCGGGGGAGACCCAGTACTTC.

This chain joins TRBV5-1 and TRBJ2-1; 9 bases align to TRBD2. Trimming took 0 bases from V and 6 from J; bases not matched to a gene: 4. The CDR3 is 15 amino acids. Germline CDR1 is SGHRS and CDR2 is YFSETQ. The CDR3 region has the DNA TGCGCCAGCAGCTTGGTGCTAGCGGGAAGCAATGAGCAGTTCTTC. Encoded protein: CASSLVLAGSNEQFF.

The gene calls are TRBV28 and TRBJ1-1; D gene unclear. Trimming cost V 2 bases and J 6 bases, with 7 bases left between them. Germline V lookup: CDR1 MDHEN, CDR2 SYDVKM. CDR3 length: 12 amino acids. DNA of the CDR3: TGTGCCAGCAGTTTAGGTGACCCTGAAGCTTTCTTT. It codes for CASSLGDPEAFF. Full variable domain (outside the CDR3, taken from reference TRBV28 and TRBJ1-1): DVKVTQSSRYLVKRTGEKVFLECVQDMDHENMFWYRQDPGLGLRLIYFSYDVKMKEKGDIPEGYSVSREKKERFSLILESASTNQTSMYLCASSLGDPEAFFGQGTRLTVV.

The chain recombines TRBV27 with TRBJ1-5, with D hard to call. Germline-derived CDR1 and CDR2 are MNHEY and SMNVEV (reference sequence). Trimming left V 8 bases short and J 0 bases short, with 11 bases between. The CDR3 contains 14 residues. For the CDR3, the DNA is TGTGCCAGCTGGCAGCCATATAGCAATCAGCCCCAGCATTTT. This sequence encodes CASWQPYSNQPQHF.